This T cell receptor (beta chain) is drawn from a study of blood T cells in healthy people across ages (dated by TCRdb to the mid-2010s). In the study overall: In model experiments, template switching captured roughly one uniquely barcoded TCR beta cDNA molecule for every two T cells. Four age groups were formed from the donors: young (average approximately 15 years), middle-aged (more than 35), aged (roughly 59) and long-lived (about 80). The study measured age-related changes in TCR beta repertoire diversity using deep sequencing normalized with unique cDNA molecular identifiers. Using the same blood draw, the study looked at two additional independent replicas of 1 million unique cDNA reads for two donors, one aged 18 to 30 and the other aged 80 or older. To avoid experimental bias, donors of different ages were distributed randomly across sequencing lanes.

Systemically healthy Caucasian individuals from Russia, over 30 in total and aged about 6 to 100 years, were included as donors. Approximately 9.3 milliliters of peripheral blood were drawn from each donor into EDTA-treated Vacutainer tubes. PBMCs were isolated by Ficoll-Paque density-gradient centrifugation, with at least 6 million obtained per sample. Total RNA, at least 5 micrograms per sample, was extracted from PBMCs with Trizol reagent. The percentages of naive CD45RAhigh/CD27high T cells were determined by flow cytometry on a PBMC aliquot from every donor. Receptor libraries were prepared by 5' RACE. The run used an Illumina HiSeq 2500. A second about 7 to 12 cycle PCR used a sample-barcoded 5' primer and a J-beta primer mix. Each TCR beta cDNA molecule received a unique molecular identifier from a template-switch 5' adaptor carrying 12 random nucleotides. Each sample yielded at least 2.5 million CDR3-containing paired-end reads. First-strand cDNA was synthesized from all RNA with the Mint cDNA synthesis kit, primed by a TRBC-specific oligonucleotide. Following uracil-DNA glycosylase treatment, all cDNA underwent a first 18-cycle PCR with the universal primers M1SS and BC2_uni_R. Per the original workflow: For normalization, 1 million high-quality reads, each with a distinct molecular identifier, were randomly selected from each sample. Instead of being binned into consensus sequences, reads that shared molecular identifiers were thrown out. MiTCR, set to a Q25 quality threshold and the strictest error-elimination algorithm, was used for CDR3 identification, clonotype clustering and error correction. A nonparametric unseen species model with Euler transformation was used to estimate a lower bound on total TCR beta diversity. TCRdb redid the processing of the public reads, applying fastp at Q25 and MiXCR, and retained in-frame beta chains. Here each entry gathers all rows of one CDR3 protein and keeps the most common genes and DNA. The V and J calls and clone size come from TCRdb's table, not from the authors' own analysis. This sample has just under 750,000 distinct CDR3 sequences in its table, and approximately 21% of those were observed once. The leading ten clones occupy roughly 22% of the sample.

V was cut back by 4 bases and J by 6 bases, leaving a gap of 20 bases between them. From the cysteine up to the phenylalanine, the CDR3 has a length of 16 residues. Only the CDR3 portion is preserved as DNA: 48 bases, with reading frame beginning at the first base. According to the germline V gene, CDR1 reads SGHRS and CDR2 reads YFSETQ. What the authors observed across the whole study: Bulk unsorted PBMC profiling prevented conclusive comparison of naive and antigen-experienced compartments. Estimates of total diversity based on one million sequenced T cells were regarded as lower bounds and as underestimates. Donor CMV infection status was unknown, potentially confounding age-related changes in expanded clonotypes. As age increased, observed TCR beta diversity per million T cells dropped in a roughly linear way, and a significant reduction was already evident by age 40. Observed TCR beta diversity correlated strongly with the percentage of naive T cells measured by flow cytometry. Compared with the aged group, the long-lived group had more naive CD4+ T cells, fewer expanded clones and increased TCR diversity, a pattern suggesting age selection.

This clonotype was detected a few times. The antigen this receptor binds is unknown. No much larger clonotype is one base removed from it; base qualities were not supplied. The chain is assembled from TRBV5-1 and TRBJ2-1; TRBD1 is a weak D gene call, 6 bases matching. This sequence originates from a man aged 65-85 years in good health. The material sequenced was blood. The CDR3 region: CASSPYQGTSANEQFF. The DNA sequence reads TGCGCCAGCAGCCCGTACCAGGGGACGTCCGCCAATGAGCAGTTCTTC.